Each of the 17 T cell receptor beta chains below was sequenced from the same sample in a study of technical replicates of blood from four donors. The protocol was immunoSEQ multiplex PCR, while the TCRdb copy is restricted to in-frame clones and leaves out a portion. This sample has more than 90,000 clones, with approximately 94% found just once. The material sequenced was T cells isolated from PBMCs. Receptor source: a human donor in good health.

The V and J genes are TRBV15 and TRBJ2-5; 8 bases agree with TRBD1. Germline V gene data show CDR1 as LNHNV and CDR2 as YYDKDF (reference sequence). Germline trimming cut 4 bases from V and 1 base from J; bases unmatched to any gene: 8. This CDR3 region has 16 residues. The CDR3 DNA sequence: TGTGCCACCAGCAATCACGCCGGGACAGGCCAAGAGACCCAGTACTTC. Amino acid sequence: CATSNHAGTGQETQYF.

V and J are TRBV10-1 and TRBJ2-7; D might be TRBD2 (5 bases). Germline V lookup: CDR1 WNHNN, CDR2 SYGVQD (reference sequence). Trimming took 0 bases from V and 6 from J, leaving 12 bases between them. The CDR3 extends over 14 amino acids. The CDR3 reads CASSESTRGGEQYF. In DNA form, the CDR3 reads TGCGCCAGCAGTGAGTCGACTCGGGGTGGCGAGCAGTACTTC.

The rearrangement uses TRBV4-1 and TRBJ1-5, with D tentatively TRBD1 (5 bases). V was pared by 8 bases and J by 0 bases, with 11 bases between. Germline CDR1 is MGHRA and CDR2 is YSYEKL. The CDR3 loop spans 14 amino acids. CDR3 in DNA: TGCGCCAGCCGACCGACAGTTAGCAATCAGCCCCAGCATTTT. Its translation is CASRPTVSNQPQHF.

The rearrangement joins TRBV7-3 to TRBJ1-2; 10 positions match TRBD1. Germline CDR1 SGHTA, CDR2 FQGTGA. CDR3 length equals 12 residues. J lost 10 bases, V lost 8 bases, and 7 bases had no gene match. CDR3: CASGTGTGDYTF. CDR3 DNA sequence: TGTGCCAGCGGCACCGGGACAGGGGACTACACCTTC.

This clone was recorded only once. The chain joins TRBV7-2 to TRBJ1-2, with a weak D call TRBD1 (6 bases). The ends were cut back, 5 bases at V and 3 bases at J, with 13 bases in the middle. The CDR3 has 14 amino acids. The germline CDR1 and CDR2 sequences are SGHTA and FQGNSA. CDR3 residues: CASSPQGPDYGYTF. The DNA for the CDR3 is TGTGCCAGCAGCCCCCAGGGGCCCGACTATGGCTACACCTTC.

This clone was counted once. The chain couples TRBV7-9 to TRBJ1-1; D ambiguous. CDR1 and CDR2 from the germline V gene are SEHNR and FQNEAQ (reference sequence). Deletions cut 0 bases from V and 5 bases from J, with 13 bases between. The CDR3 length is 15 residues. CDR3 residues: CASSLASTGGTEAFF. DNA of the CDR3: TGTGCCAGCAGCTTAGCCTCCACCGGAGGGACTGAAGCTTTCTTT.

V and J are TRBV5-4 and TRBJ2-3, with D perhaps TRBD1 (6 bases). This CDR3 is 13 amino acids long. Germline CDR1 SGHNT, CDR2 YYREEE (reference sequence). Trimming removed 0 bases from V and 6 bases from J, with 8 bases in between. The CDR3 coding sequence is TGTGCCAGCAGCTTGGACAGGGTCGATACGCAGTATTTT. Translating gives CASSLDRVDTQYF.

The chain recombines TRBV29-1 with TRBJ1-1, with a tentative D call TRBD1 (6 bases). The germline V and J ends were trimmed by 5 bases and 2 bases, with 12 bases remaining between them. The germline V gene has CDR1 SQVTM and CDR2 ANQGSEA. The CDR3 has 13 residues. CDR3 protein: CSVSTGINTEAFF. CDR3 nucleotide sequence: TGCAGCGTTTCTACAGGGATTAACACTGAAGCTTTCTTT.

J is TRBJ2-1 and V is TRBV28; TRBD1 might be the D (6 bases). The V gene's germline CDR1 is MDHEN and CDR2 SYDVKM. Trimming cost V 6 bases and J 3 bases, with 12 bases left between them. The CDR3 extends over 14 amino acids. The CDR3 spells CASRSGHGYNEQFF. CDR3 sequence (DNA): TGTGCCAGCAGATCGGGACATGGCTACAATGAGCAGTTCTTC.

This clone was seen a handful of times. The J gene is TRBJ1-1, the V gene TRBV7-9; D possibly corresponds to TRBD1 (5 bases). Germline V CDR1 and CDR2: SEHNR, FQNEAQ (reference sequence). The CDR3 runs to 14 residues. V lost 4 bases, J lost 0 bases, and 9 bases lay in between. CDR3 coding DNA: TGTGCCAGCAGCTCTGAACAGGTGAACACTGAAGCTTTCTTT. It specifies CASSSEQVNTEAFF.

The chain links TRBV15 to TRBJ2-2, with a weak D call TRBD1 (5 bases). The CDR3 is 15 residues long. Trimming stripped 2 bases from V and 6 bases from J, with 13 bases between. CDR1 and CDR2 from the germline V gene are LNHNV and YYDKDF (reference sequence). The CDR3 protein is CATSRQSQVSGELFF. The CDR3 nucleotides are TGTGCCACCAGCAGACAGTCACAGGTTTCCGGGGAGCTGTTTTTT.

The chain recombines TRBV5-4 with TRBJ2-1, with 16 nucleotides matching TRBD2. CDR1 and CDR2 from the germline V gene are SGHNT and YYREEE (reference sequence). The CDR3 loop spans 19 amino acids. Trimming took 0 bases from V and 0 from J; bases not matched to a gene: 3. The CDR3 DNA follows: TGTGCCAGCAGCTTGGAGGGACTAGCGGGGGGGAGCTCCTACAATGAGCAGTTCTTC. Protein: CASSLEGLAGGSSYNEQFF.

The chain recombines TRBV7-9 with TRBJ2-7; D may be TRBD1 (5 bases). Looked up from germline, CDR1 is SEHNR and CDR2 is FQNEAQ (reference sequence). V was clipped by 4 bases and J by 0 bases, with 16 bases between them. The CDR3 extends over 16 amino acids. The CDR3 nucleotides read TGTGCCAGCAGCTCCCTAAGGAGACAGTACTCCTACGAGCAGTACTTC. It yields the protein CASSSLRRQYSYEQYF.

The CDR3: CASSLKGQGSNEQFF. The CDR3 DNA reads as TGTGCCAGCAGCCTGAAGGGACAGGGTTCTAATGAGCAGTTCTTC. The chain recombines TRBV5-4 with TRBJ2-1, with 9 bases fitting TRBD1. This CDR3 contains 15 residues. The V gene's germline CDR1 is SGHNT and CDR2 YYREEE (reference sequence). Unmatched junction bases numbered 9, after V lost 4 bases and J lost 7 bases.

The rearrangement uses TRBV10-3 and TRBJ1-1; maybe TRBD1 (6 bases). The germline V and J ends were trimmed by 6 bases and 1 base, with 9 bases remaining between them. The CDR3 sequence is 13 residues long. CDR1 and CDR2 from the germline V gene are ENHRY and SYGVKD. Here the CDR3 reads CAIREDRNTEAFF. The DNA for the CDR3 is TGTGCCATCAGGGAGGACAGGAACACTGAAGCTTTCTTT.

This chain connects TRBV27 to TRBJ1-2, with 8 bases that match TRBD1. After removal of 4 bases from V and 3 bases from J, the junction contained 10 bases not matched to a gene. CDR1 MNHEY and CDR2 SMNVEV come from the germline V gene (reference sequence). This CDR3 is 16 amino acids long. CDR3 nucleotide sequence: TGTGCCAGCAGTTACCGACAGGGGTTACTCTACTATGGCTACACCTTC. Amino acid sequence: CASSYRQGLLYYGYTF.

The chain has TRBV28 and TRBJ2-7; tentatively, D is TRBD2 (5 bases). The CDR3 length is 12 residues. V lost 1 base and J 5 bases, leaving 6 bases between the germline ends. Germline V gene data show CDR1 as MDHEN and CDR2 as SYDVKM. This chain's CDR3 is CASSLSRDEQYF. DNA for the CDR3: TGTGCCAGCAGTTTATCGAGGGACGAGCAGTACTTC.